The next 32 T cell receptor beta chains were all read from a single sample in a study of cytomegalovirus exposure and HLA in healthy donors. Primers: 60 Vbeta forward and 13 Jbeta reverse. Using immunoSEQ multiplex PCR, the repertoire was profiled, and TCRdb retains in-frame clones only, with some absent. Here the sample spans around 70,000 clones, less than 80% being singletons. Sequenced material: PBMCs. Receptor source: a woman between 40 and 55 years old in good health and CMV-seropositive.

This clone came up a few times. The gene calls are TRBV5-6 and TRBJ1-5; 9 bases match TRBD1. CDR3 length: 13 amino acids. V lost 4 bases to trimming and J lost 9 bases; unmatched junction nucleotides: 5. Germline values: CDR1 SGHDT, CDR2 YYEEEE. In DNA, the CDR3 is TGTGCCAGCAGCCGGGACAGGGATCGGCCCCAGCATTTT. It translates to CASSRDRDRPQHF.

This clone was observed a few times. This chain links TRBV5-6 with TRBJ2-5; 9 bases are shared with TRBD1. Germline CDR1 is SGHDT and CDR2 is YYEEEE. CDR3 length: 19 amino acids. Trimming at V came to 4 bases and at J to 0 bases, leaving 16 bases not matched to a gene. Written as DNA, the CDR3 is TGTGCCAGCAGCGCTGTGGGGGTTTGGGGGGACAGGGACCAAGAGACCCAGTACTTC. It codes for CASSAVGVWGDRDQETQYF.

The chain has TRBV18 and TRBJ1-3, with D tentatively TRBD1 (5 bases). The CDR3 consists of 14 residues. Between the trimmed V and J ends, which lost 3 bases and 0 bases, there was a span of 6 bases. Germline assignment: CDR1 KGHSH and CDR2 LQKENI. The DNA of the CDR3 is TGTGCCAGCTCACCGGGGCCCTCTGGAAACACCATATATTTT. This translates into CASSPGPSGNTIYF.

The chain couples TRBV7-2 to TRBJ1-6; D remains ambiguous. The CDR3 is made up of 13 amino acids. The V and J ends lost 3 bases and 11 bases respectively, with 11 bases between them. CDR1 is SGHTA and CDR2 is FQGNSA in the germline V gene. CDR3 region: CASSFPLLPPLHF. The DNA for the CDR3 is TGTGCCAGCAGCTTCCCCCTATTACCACCCCTCCACTTT.

V usage is TRBV6-5 and J usage is TRBJ2-5; the match to TRBD1 covers 8 bases. Germline V gives CDR1 MNHEY, CDR2 SVGAGI. CDR3 size: 15 residues. The junction had 8 bases not matched to a gene; V was cut back by 4 bases and J by 4 bases. CDR3 in amino acids: CASSLSTGTGETQYF. CDR3 DNA sequence: TGTGCCAGCAGTTTATCCACCGGGACAGGAGAGACCCAGTACTTC.

The chain combines TRBV5-1 with TRBJ2-5; 13 bases map to TRBD2. With V trimmed by 5 bases and J by 5 bases, 9 bases remained unmatched. Germline V gene sequence: CDR1 SGHRS, CDR2 YFSETQ. CDR3 length: 16 amino acids. The CDR3 loop is CASRWTSGGSGETQYF. The DNA for the CDR3 is TGCGCCAGCAGGTGGACTAGCGGGGGCTCAGGGGAGACCCAGTACTTC.

This clone was observed a handful of times. The rearrangement joins TRBV5-6 to TRBJ2-1; a weak D match, TRBD2 (5 bases). This CDR3 is 11 amino acids long. The germline gives CDR1 SGHDT, CDR2 YYEEEE. The V end lost 4 bases, the J end lost 10 bases, and 9 bases lay between the germline ends. This CDR3 reads CASSQDWEQFF. In DNA, the CDR3 is TGTGCCAGCAGCCAGGACTGGGAGCAGTTCTTC.

The V call is TRBV2, the J call TRBJ1-6; perhaps TRBD1 as D (5 bases). Deletions cut 3 bases from V and 10 bases from J, with 10 bases between. From germline, CDR1 is SNHLY and CDR2 FYNNEI. This CDR3 is built from 13 residues. The CDR3 DNA is TGTGCCAGCAGTGACAGTCAGGGCTCACCCCTCCACTTT. Encoded protein: CASSDSQGSPLHF.

The chain joins TRBV6-5 to TRBJ2-5; perhaps TRBD2 as D (6 bases). V lost 3 bases and J lost 4, with 9 bases in between. The germline V gene has CDR1 MNHEY and CDR2 SVGAGI. The CDR3 sequence is 13 residues long. The CDR3: CASSYGEVETQYF. The CDR3 coding sequence is TGTGCCAGCAGTTATGGGGAGGTAGAGACCCAGTACTTC.

V gene TRBV19 combines with J gene TRBJ2-5; 9 bases match TRBD1. CDR1 and CDR2 from the germline V gene are LNHDA and SQIVND (reference sequence). CDR3 length equals 17 residues. Trimming at V came to 6 bases and at J to 0 bases, leaving 11 bases not matched to a gene. CDR3 region: CASRRGGTGKNQETQYF. The CDR3 coding sequence is TGTGCCAGTAGACGAGGCGGGACAGGGAAAAACCAAGAGACCCAGTACTTC.

The rearrangement links TRBV7-9 to TRBJ1-2; a possible D gene is TRBD1 (5 bases). CDR1 is SEHNR and CDR2 is FQNEAQ in the germline V gene (reference sequence). The CDR3 is 14 residues long. The V gene lost 0 bases and the J gene lost 6 bases, with 11 bases spanning the gap. CDR3 region: CASSLAAQVNGYTF. The CDR3 DNA reads TGTGCCAGCAGCTTAGCAGCACAGGTGAATGGCTACACCTTC.

V gene TRBV2 combines with J gene TRBJ2-6, with TRBD2 identical over 7 bases. With 6 bases clipped from V and 2 bases from J, the junction kept 13 bases outside the gene matches. CDR1 and CDR2 from the germline V gene are SNHLY and FYNNEI. CDR3 length: 18 amino acids. CDR3 region: CASRAGRGGSTGANVLTF. The CDR3 DNA sequence: TGTGCCAGCAGAGCTGGGCGGGGAGGGTCAACTGGGGCCAACGTCCTGACTTTC.

This clone showed up just a few times. The chain links TRBV7-9 to TRBJ2-5; TRBD1 agrees at 7 bases. The J call is uncertain, as TRBJ2-7 better fits the DNA end. Germline-derived CDR1 and CDR2 are SEHNR and FQNEAQ (reference sequence). The CDR3 totals 15 residues. CDR3 coding DNA: TGTGCCAGCAGCTTCCGGGACAGTGTTGCCTACGAGCAGTACTTC. It encodes CASSFRDSVAYEQYF.

This clone was seen more than once but under ten times. The CDR3 is CASSLRGGGAQFF. The CDR3 DNA is TGTGCCAGCAGCCTTCGGGGGGGCGGGGCGCAGTTCTTC. The rearrangement uses TRBV4-2 and TRBJ2-1, with 8 nucleotides matching TRBD2. From germline, CDR1 is LGHNA and CDR2 YNFKEQ. V shed 4 bases, J shed 12 bases, and the junction held 8 bases outside the gene matches. The CDR3 is 13 amino acids.

The gene calls are TRBV9 and TRBJ2-7, with a possible D match to TRBD2 (7 bases). The CDR3 totals 16 residues. Germline V gene data show CDR1 as SGDLS and CDR2 as YYNGEE. Trimming left V 2 bases short and J 3 bases short, with 18 bases between. CDR3 bases: TGTGCCAGCAGCGTGGGAGGGGAGGGGGTAAACTACGAGCAGTACTTC. Translated: CASSVGGEGVNYEQYF.

The J gene is TRBJ1-2, the V gene TRBV5-1, with TRBD1 matching 9 bases. Losses at the gene ends were 6 bases for V and 7 bases for J; bases not matched to a gene: 7. Germline V gene sequence: CDR1 SGHRS, CDR2 YFSETQ. The CDR3 runs 13 residues. The CDR3: CASTPGQGIGYTF. The CDR3, as DNA: TGCGCCAGCACACCGGGACAGGGAATTGGCTACACCTTC.

This chain joins TRBV7-6 and TRBJ2-1; 7 bases match TRBD1. Germline CDR1 reads SGHVS; CDR2 reads FNYEAQ. V shed 1 base, J shed 3 bases, and the junction held 3 bases outside the gene matches. The CDR3 totals 15 residues. In nucleotides, the CDR3 is TGTGCCAGCAGCTTAGAGGGGGCGAACTACAATGAGCAGTTCTTC. Amino acids: CASSLEGANYNEQFF.

This clone was detected ten times or more. V usage is TRBV18 and J usage is TRBJ2-6; tentatively, D is TRBD1 (5 bases). Between the trimmed V and J ends, which lost 1 base and 2 bases, there was a span of 12 bases. The CDR3 runs 17 residues. Germline values: CDR1 KGHSH, CDR2 LQKENI. The CDR3 nucleotides are TGTGCCAGCTCACCACTGAACACAGGACCTGGGGCCAACGTCCTGACTTTC. Its translation: CASSPLNTGPGANVLTF. The whole variable domain, remainder taken from reference TRBV18 and TRBJ2-6, is NAGVMQNPRHLVRRRGQEARLRCSPMKGHSHVYWYRQLPEEGLKFMVYLQKENIIDESGMPKERFSAEFPKEGPSILRIQQVVRGDSAAYFCASSPLNTGPGANVLTFGAGSRLTVL.

This clone occurred a few times. The rearrangement joins TRBV29-1 to TRBJ1-2; 7 bases are a match to TRBD1. The germline V gene encodes CDR1 SQVTM and CDR2 ANQGSEA. V shed 1 base and J 0 bases; nucleotides not matched to a gene: 5. The CDR3 runs to 15 residues. CDR3 coding DNA: TGCAGCGTTGAAGGGGACAGATCCTCTAACTATGGCTACACCTTC. Translated, it gives CSVEGDRSSNYGYTF.

The genes are TRBV25-1 and TRBJ1-2; a possible D gene is TRBD1 (6 bases). CDR3 length: 13 residues. Looked up from germline, CDR1 is MGHDK and CDR2 is SYGVNS. The ends were cut back, 6 bases at V and 6 bases at J, with 14 bases in the middle. CDR3 sequence: CASSLTQGNGYTF. In nucleotides, the CDR3 is TGTGCCAGCAGCCTAACTCAGGGGAATGGCTACACCTTC.

In this sample, this clone turned up once. The chain couples TRBV11-2 to TRBJ1-1, with D perhaps TRBD1 (6 bases). The V end was cut by 5 bases, the J end by 2 bases, with 12 bases between. The CDR3 totals 14 residues. Germline values: CDR1 SGHAT, CDR2 FQNNGV. DNA for the CDR3: TGTGCCAGCAGCCCAGGACAGTCAAACACTGAAGCTTTCTTT. It translates to CASSPGQSNTEAFF.

The rearrangement joins TRBV5-3 to TRBJ1-1; no clear D gene. TRBV5-3 is assigned to the ORF class and has an uncertain function. The CDR3 runs 13 residues. Trimming removed 8 bases from V and 2 bases from J, with 13 bases in between. The CDR3 loop reads CASPGEDNTEAFF. DNA for the CDR3: TGTGCCAGTCCCGGGGAGGACAACACTGAAGCTTTCTTT.

V and J are TRBV4-2 and TRBJ1-4; TRBD1 matches 7 bases. Germline V gene sequence: CDR1 LGHNA, CDR2 YNFKEQ. The V segment lost 4 bases and the J segment 4 bases; nucleotides outside the gene matches: 6. CDR3 size: 15 residues. The CDR3 region is CASSPTTGNNEKLFF. The CDR3 nucleotides read TGTGCCAGCAGCCCCACGACAGGGAATAATGAAAAACTGTTTTTT.

The rearrangement joins TRBV6-5 to TRBJ1-5; the D gene is possibly TRBD1 (5 bases). The germline CDR1 and CDR2 sequences are MNHEY and SVGAGI. Trimming took 4 bases from V and 7 from J, leaving 14 bases between them. This CDR3 contains 14 residues. As DNA, the CDR3 is TGTGCCAGCAGTTCCCGTCCGCGGGGGCAGCCCCAGCATTTT. Amino acids: CASSSRPRGQPQHF.

The chain has TRBV6-1 and TRBJ2-7; 9 nucleotides line up with TRBD1. Looked up from germline, CDR1 is MNHNS and CDR2 is SASEGT. This CDR3 spans 18 amino acids. Trimming took 1 base from V and 3 from J; bases not matched to a gene: 13. DNA for the CDR3: TGTGCCAGCAGTGAAGGTCCAGTGGGGACAGGGTTTTACTACGAGCAGTACTTC. Amino acids: CASSEGPVGTGFYYEQYF.

The V call is TRBV25-1, the J call TRBJ1-5; TRBD1 agrees at 7 bases. Trimming removed 7 bases from V and 5 bases from J; junction bases left unmatched: 8. This CDR3 region has 14 residues. Germline loops: CDR1 MGHDK, CDR2 SYGVNS. The DNA of the CDR3 is TGTGCCAGCATTCCGACAGGGTTCTATCAGCCCCAGCATTTT. Its protein is CASIPTGFYQPQHF.

The sample holds many counts of this clone. This sequence joins TRBV5-1 and TRBJ1-2, with TRBD1 matching over 9 bases. The CDR3 totals 16 residues. Trimming cost V 3 bases and J 5 bases; bases outside gene matches: 11. Germline CDR1 reads SGHRS; CDR2 reads YFSETQ. The CDR3: CASSSGPGQGIYGYTF. As DNA, the CDR3 is TGCGCCAGCAGCTCGGGCCCGGGACAGGGAATTTATGGCTACACCTTC.

This clone turned up a few times. V gene TRBV6-1 combines with J gene TRBJ1-6, with TRBD1 matching 7 bases. The V gene end was trimmed by 3 bases and the J gene end by 5 bases; junction bases not matched to a gene: 1. CDR1 MNHNS and CDR2 SASEGT come from the germline V gene. CDR3 length: 14 amino acids. CDR3 sequence: CASSDRGNNSPLHF. The CDR3 DNA reads TGTGCCAGCAGTGACAGGGGGAATAATTCACCCCTCCACTTT.

This rearrangement joins TRBV29-1 to TRBJ2-5; maybe TRBD1 (5 bases). Looked up from germline, CDR1 is SQVTM and CDR2 is ANQGSEA. The ends were cut back, 3 bases at V and 2 bases at J, with 13 bases in the middle. The CDR3 is made up of 14 amino acids. The CDR3 here is CSVEKGLAQETQYF. As DNA, the CDR3 is TGCAGCGTTGAGAAGGGGCTCGCTCAAGAGACCCAGTACTTC.

The chain joins TRBV10-3 to TRBJ2-5; 8 nucleotides align to TRBD2. CDR1 and CDR2 (germline): ENHRY, SYGVKD. V lost 0 bases and J lost 2; bases outside the gene matches: 14. This CDR3 contains 19 residues. The CDR3 sequence: CAISESDPQAGEIQETQYF. The CDR3 DNA is TGTGCCATCAGTGAGTCGGACCCCCAAGCGGGGGAGATACAAGAGACCCAGTACTTC.

CDR3 loop: CSVADRVYGYTF. The CDR3 bases are TGCAGCGTCGCGGACAGGGTCTATGGCTACACCTTC. V usage is TRBV29-1 and J usage is TRBJ1-2, with 8 bases lining up with TRBD1. V was clipped by 6 bases and J by 4 bases; unmatched bases: 4. From germline, CDR1 is SQVTM and CDR2 ANQGSEA. The CDR3 contains 12 residues.

This clone appeared a few times. The rearrangement uses TRBV5-1 and TRBJ1-3; maybe TRBD1 (5 bases). The CDR3 has 13 amino acids. The V end was cut by 0 bases, the J end by 4 bases, with 5 bases between. Germline CDR1 is SGHRS and CDR2 is YFSETQ. CDR3 region: CASSLGQGNTIYF. The CDR3 DNA is TGCGCCAGCAGCTTGGGACAGGGAAACACCATATATTTT.